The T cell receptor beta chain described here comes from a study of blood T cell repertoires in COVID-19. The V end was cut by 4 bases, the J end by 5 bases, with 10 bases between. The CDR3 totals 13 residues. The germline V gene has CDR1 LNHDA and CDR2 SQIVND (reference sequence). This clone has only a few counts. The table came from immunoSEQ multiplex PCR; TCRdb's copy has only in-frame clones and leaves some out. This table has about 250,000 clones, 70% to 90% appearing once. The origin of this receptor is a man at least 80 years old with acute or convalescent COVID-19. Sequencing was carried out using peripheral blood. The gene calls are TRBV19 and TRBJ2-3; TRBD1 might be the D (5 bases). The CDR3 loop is CASSRQTRDTQYF. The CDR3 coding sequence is TGTGCCAGTAGTAGACAGACCCGAGATACGCAGTATTTT.